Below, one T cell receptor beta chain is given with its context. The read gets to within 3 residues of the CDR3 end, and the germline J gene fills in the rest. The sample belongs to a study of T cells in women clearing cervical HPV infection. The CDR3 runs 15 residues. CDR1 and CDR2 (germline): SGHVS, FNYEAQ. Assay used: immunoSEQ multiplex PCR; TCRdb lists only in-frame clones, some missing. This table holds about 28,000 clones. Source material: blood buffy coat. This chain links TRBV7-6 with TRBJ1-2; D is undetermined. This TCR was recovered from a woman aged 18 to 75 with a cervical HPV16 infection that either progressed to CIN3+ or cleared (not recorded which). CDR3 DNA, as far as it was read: TGTGCCAGCAGCTTAGACTCGGCAGAGTACTACGAC. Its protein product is CASSLDSAEYYD. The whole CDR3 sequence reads CASSLDSAEYYDYTF.